The T cell receptor (beta chain) described here comes from a study of T-cell memory formation after mild COVID-19. TCRdb re-called the 5' RACE reads with MiXCR, one entry per CDR3 protein. The data contain about 430,000 distinct CDR3 sequences, less than 25% of them singletons. Study results and caveats: Clones that contracted clustered mainly in CM and EM if CD4+ and in EMRA if CD8+. Some clones that responded were present in memory (sampled pre-infection), which suggests cross-reactive memory joined. Whether day 37 second-wave clones are SARS-CoV-2-specific was not confirmed.

In germline, CDR1 is SGHRS, CDR2 YFSETQ. The CDR3 spans 13 residues. Trimming removed 4 bases at V and 7 bases at J, with 12 bases between. As to this clonotype: Its antigen remains unidentified.

This receptor was taken from an adult woman who had mild COVID-19 (a few samples of this study predate the infection). Cell type and time point are not known. The sequenced sample was PBMCs or a T cell subset sorted from them (not recorded which). The chain employs TRBV5-1 and TRBJ1-5; weak D call: TRBD1 (5 bases). The CDR3 nucleotides read TGCGCCAGCAGCACCGCGGGGGAACAGCCCCAGCATTTT. Translated: CASSTAGEQPQHF.